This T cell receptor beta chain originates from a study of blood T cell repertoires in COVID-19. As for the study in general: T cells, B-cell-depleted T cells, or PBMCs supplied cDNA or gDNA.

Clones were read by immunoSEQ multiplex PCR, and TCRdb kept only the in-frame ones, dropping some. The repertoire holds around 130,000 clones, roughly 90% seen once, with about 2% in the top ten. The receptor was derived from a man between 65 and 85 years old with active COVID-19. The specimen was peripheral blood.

The CDR3 bases are TGTGCCAGCCGTCTCCGCGAGCAGTACTTC. This gives the protein CASRLREQYF. V gene TRBV5-6 combines with J gene TRBJ2-7; D is uncertain. There are 10 residues in the CDR3. With 7 bases removed from V and 6 bases from J, the gap between germline ends came to 8 bases. Germline V gene sequence: CDR1 SGHDT, CDR2 YYEEEE.